Listed here are 12 T cell receptor beta chains from one sample, sequenced in a study of blood T cell repertoires in COVID-19. Sequenced by immunoSEQ multiplex PCR; TCRdb stores in-frame clones only, minus some. The sample yields roughly 300,000 clones, around 85% seen once. The specimen sequenced was peripheral blood. Receptors originate from a young woman with COVID-19, enrolled during active disease.

The chain carries TRBV10-2 and TRBJ1-5; tentative D call: TRBD1 (5 bases). The CDR3 totals 17 residues. Trimming cost V 7 bases and J 0 bases, with 19 bases left between them. CDR1 and CDR2 from the germline V gene are WSHSY and SAAADI. The CDR3 loop reads CASNPGPGVYSNQPQHF. The CDR3 DNA reads as TGCGCCAGCAACCCGGGGCCGGGGGTATATAGCAATCAGCCCCAGCATTTT.

V and J are TRBV7-9 and TRBJ1-1, with D hard to call. Germline CDR1 reads SEHNR; CDR2 reads FQNEAQ (reference sequence). Trimming stripped 5 bases from V and 5 bases from J, with 3 bases between. The CDR3 extends over 10 amino acids. The CDR3 region is CASSQTEAFF. The CDR3 DNA reads TGTGCCAGCAGCCAAACTGAAGCTTTCTTT.

This chain joins TRBV2 and TRBJ2-3, with D perhaps TRBD2 (6 bases). The CDR3 extends over 14 amino acids. With 6 bases removed from V and 2 bases from J, the gap between germline ends came to 12 bases. Germline CDR1 is SNHLY and CDR2 is FYNNEI. The CDR3 is CASRASADTDTQYF. The CDR3 DNA is TGTGCCAGCAGGGCTAGCGCGGACACAGATACGCAGTATTTT.

The rearrangement links TRBV3-1 (or the pseudogene TRBV3-2) to TRBJ1-2, with TRBD1 as a possible D gene (6 bases). The CDR3 contains 15 residues. Germline CDR1 is LGHDT and CDR2 is YNNKEL (reference sequence). Trimming took 4 bases from V and 8 from J, leaving 20 bases between them. CDR3 protein: CASSPTPTGLGGYTF. The CDR3 region has the DNA TGTGCCAGCAGCCCTACCCCAACAGGGTTGGGAGGCTACACCTTC.

In the case of this clone: Other DNA sequences of this sample code for an identical CDR3. The chain carries TRBV18 and TRBJ2-3; D is perhaps TRBD1 (6 bases). This CDR3 contains 14 residues. The germline V gene has CDR1 KGHSH and CDR2 LQKENI. Trimming shortened V by 3 bases and J by 1 base, and 8 bases separated the two germline ends. CDR3 DNA: TGTGCCAGCTCACCTCGGACAGGCACAGATACGCAGTATTTT. As protein: CASSPRTGTDTQYF.

This chain links TRBV27 with TRBJ2-1; TRBD2 aligns across 7 bases. The CDR3 contains 14 residues. CDR1 is MNHEY and CDR2 is SMNVEV in the germline V gene (reference sequence). V was clipped by 3 bases and J by 8 bases; unmatched bases: 7. In DNA, the CDR3 is TGTGCCAGCAGTTTGGTGGGAGGGGTGGATGAGCAGTTCTTC. This encodes CASSLVGGVDEQFF.

The chain carries TRBV5-4 and TRBJ2-1, with 12 bases identical to TRBD2. J was trimmed by 8 bases and V by 4 bases; bases with no gene match: 4. This CDR3 has 14 amino acids. The germline gives CDR1 SGHNT, CDR2 YYREEE (reference sequence). The CDR3 spells CASSLTSGGDEQFF. In DNA, the CDR3 is TGTGCCAGCAGCCTGACTAGCGGGGGCGATGAGCAGTTCTTC.

This sequence joins TRBV5-6 and TRBJ1-2; D is unclear. The CDR3 is 11 amino acids. Trimming cost V 1 base and J 8 bases, with 6 bases left between them. Germline V gene sequence: CDR1 SGHDT, CDR2 YYEEEE. CDR3 sequence: CASSLQLGYTF. The CDR3 region has the DNA TGTGCCAGCAGCTTGCAGTTGGGCTACACCTTC.

This chain joins TRBV19 and TRBJ1-5; tentative D call: TRBD1 (5 bases). The CDR3 is 15 residues long. V was cut by 3 bases and J by 2 bases, with 11 bases left in between. Germline CDR1 reads LNHDA; CDR2 reads SQIVND (reference sequence). The DNA of the CDR3 is TGTGCCAGTAGTATCAGGGCGGGGGGCAATCAGCCCCAGCATTTT. Translating it yields CASSIRAGGNQPQHF.

The chain employs TRBV10-1 and TRBJ1-1, with D possibly matching TRBD1 (6 bases). Germline V CDR1 and CDR2: WNHNN, SYGVQD (reference sequence). This CDR3 comprises 14 residues. V was cut by 6 bases and J by 0 bases, with 11 bases left in between. CDR3 coding DNA: TGCGCCAGCAGGATGGGGGCTATGAACACTGAAGCTTTCTTT. It codes for CASRMGAMNTEAFF.

The gene calls are TRBV29-1 and TRBJ2-5, with TRBD1 matching over 8 bases. The CDR3 length is 13 residues. The trim removed 6 bases at V and 2 bases at J, leaving 5 bases unmatched. Per the germline V gene, CDR1 is SQVTM and CDR2 is ANQGSEA. As DNA, the CDR3 is TGCAGCGTGGGACAGGTTGGACAAGAGACCCAGTACTTC. Translation: CSVGQVGQETQYF.

This chain connects TRBV5-6 to TRBJ2-3; D might be TRBD2 (5 bases). The CDR3 runs 16 residues. The V gene lost 3 bases and the J gene lost 2 bases, with 16 bases spanning the gap. From germline, CDR1 is SGHDT and CDR2 YYEEEE. CDR3 in DNA: TGTGCCAGCAGCTCGTCGAGGGTGCCTAACACAGATACGCAGTATTTT. It specifies CASSSSRVPNTDTQYF.